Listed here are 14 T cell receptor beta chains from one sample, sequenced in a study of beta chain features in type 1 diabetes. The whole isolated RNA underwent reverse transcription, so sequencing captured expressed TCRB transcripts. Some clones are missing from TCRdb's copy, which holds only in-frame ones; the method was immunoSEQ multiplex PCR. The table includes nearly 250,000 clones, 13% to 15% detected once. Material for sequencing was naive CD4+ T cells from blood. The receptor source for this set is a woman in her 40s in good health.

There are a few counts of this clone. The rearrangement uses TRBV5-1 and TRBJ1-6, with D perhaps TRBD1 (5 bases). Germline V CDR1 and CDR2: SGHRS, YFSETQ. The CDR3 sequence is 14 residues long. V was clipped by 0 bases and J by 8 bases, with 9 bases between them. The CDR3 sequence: CASSLGGRDSPLHF. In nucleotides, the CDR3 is TGCGCCAGCAGCTTGGGGGGCCGGGATTCACCCCTCCACTTT.

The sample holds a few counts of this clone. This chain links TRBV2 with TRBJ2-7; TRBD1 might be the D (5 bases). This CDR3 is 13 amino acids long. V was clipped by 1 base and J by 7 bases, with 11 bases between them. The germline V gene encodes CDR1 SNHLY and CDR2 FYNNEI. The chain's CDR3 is CASSEVGLWEQYF. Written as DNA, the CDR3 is TGTGCCAGCAGTGAAGTGGGGCTTTGGGAGCAGTACTTC.

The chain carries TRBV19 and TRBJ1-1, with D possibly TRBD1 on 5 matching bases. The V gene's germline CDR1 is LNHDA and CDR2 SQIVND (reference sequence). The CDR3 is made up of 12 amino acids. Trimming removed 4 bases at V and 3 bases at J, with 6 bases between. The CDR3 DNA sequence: TGTGCCAGTAGTAACAGGTACACTGAAGCTTTCTTT. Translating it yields CASSNRYTEAFF.

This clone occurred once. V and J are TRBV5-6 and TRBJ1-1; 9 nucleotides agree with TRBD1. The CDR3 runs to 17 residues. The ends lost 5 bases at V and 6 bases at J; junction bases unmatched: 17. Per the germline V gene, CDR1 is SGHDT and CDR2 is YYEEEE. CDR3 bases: TGTGCCAGCAGTTCGGGACAGGGAGCACGAACAAGGCCTGAAGCTTTCTTT. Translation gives CASSSGQGARTRPEAFF.

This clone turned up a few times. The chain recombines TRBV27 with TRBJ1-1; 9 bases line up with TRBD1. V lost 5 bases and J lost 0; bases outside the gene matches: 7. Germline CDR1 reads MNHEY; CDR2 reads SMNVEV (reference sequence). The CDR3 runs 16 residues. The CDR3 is CASSRDGTGLNTEAFF. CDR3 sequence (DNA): TGTGCCAGCAGTCGTGACGGGACAGGGTTGAACACTGAAGCTTTCTTT.

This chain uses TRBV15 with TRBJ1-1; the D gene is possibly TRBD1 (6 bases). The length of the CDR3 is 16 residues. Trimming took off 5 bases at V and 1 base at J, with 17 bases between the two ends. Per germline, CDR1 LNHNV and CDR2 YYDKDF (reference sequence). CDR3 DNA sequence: TGTGCCACCAGCCGGAGGAGAACAGGGACGAACACTGAAGCTTTCTTT. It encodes CATSRRRTGTNTEAFF.

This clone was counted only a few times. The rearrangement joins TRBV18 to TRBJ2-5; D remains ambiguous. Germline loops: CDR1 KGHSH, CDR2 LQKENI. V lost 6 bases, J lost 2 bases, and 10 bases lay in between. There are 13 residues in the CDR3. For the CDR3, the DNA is TGTGCCAGCTCCCGACACCGTCAAGAGACCCAGTACTTC. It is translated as CASSRHRQETQYF.

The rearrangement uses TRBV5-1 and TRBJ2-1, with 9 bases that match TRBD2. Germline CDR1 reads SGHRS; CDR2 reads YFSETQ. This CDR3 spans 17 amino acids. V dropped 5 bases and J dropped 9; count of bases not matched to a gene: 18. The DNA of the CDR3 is TGCGCCAGCAGTTACGGATCGGGCGGGGGGGCCCCTCGTGAGCAGTTCTTC. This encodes CASSYGSGGGAPREQFF.

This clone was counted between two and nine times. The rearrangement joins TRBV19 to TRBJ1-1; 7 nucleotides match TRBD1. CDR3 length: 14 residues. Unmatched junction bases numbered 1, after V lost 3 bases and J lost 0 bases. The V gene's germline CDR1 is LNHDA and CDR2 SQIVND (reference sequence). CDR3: CASSITGVNTEAFF. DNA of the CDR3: TGTGCCAGTAGTATCACAGGGGTGAACACTGAAGCTTTCTTT. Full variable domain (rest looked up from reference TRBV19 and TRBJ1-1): DGGITQSPKYLFRKEGQNVTLSCEQNLNHDAMYWYRQDPGQGLRLIYYSQIVNDFQKGDIAEGYSVSREKKESFPLTVTSAQKNPTAFYLCASSITGVNTEAFFGQGTRLTVV.

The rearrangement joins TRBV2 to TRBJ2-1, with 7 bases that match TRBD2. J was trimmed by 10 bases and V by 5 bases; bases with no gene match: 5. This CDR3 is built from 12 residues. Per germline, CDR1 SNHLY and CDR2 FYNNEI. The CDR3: CASSFLAAEQFF. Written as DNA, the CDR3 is TGTGCCAGCAGTTTCCTAGCGGCCGAGCAGTTCTTC.

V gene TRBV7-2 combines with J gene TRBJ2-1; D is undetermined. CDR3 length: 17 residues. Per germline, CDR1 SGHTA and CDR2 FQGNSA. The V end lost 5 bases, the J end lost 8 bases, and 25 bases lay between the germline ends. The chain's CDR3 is CASSPHPLSSSVDEQFF. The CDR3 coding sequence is TGTGCCAGCAGCCCCCATCCTCTCAGCTCTAGTGTGGATGAGCAGTTCTTC. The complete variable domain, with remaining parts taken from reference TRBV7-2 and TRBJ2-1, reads GAGVSQSPSNKVTEKGKDVELRCDPISGHTALYWYRQSLGQGLEFLIYFQGNSAPDKSGLPSDRFSAERTGGSVSTLTIQRTQQEDSAVYLCASSPHPLSSSVDEQFFGPGTRLTVL.

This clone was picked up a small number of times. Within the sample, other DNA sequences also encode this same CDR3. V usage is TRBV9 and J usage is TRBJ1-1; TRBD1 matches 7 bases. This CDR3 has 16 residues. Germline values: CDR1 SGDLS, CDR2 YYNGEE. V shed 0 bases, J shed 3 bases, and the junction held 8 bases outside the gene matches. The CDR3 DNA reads TGTGCCAGCAGCGTAGCTTTAGGGGGCCCGGACACTGAAGCTTTCTTT. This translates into CASSVALGGPDTEAFF.

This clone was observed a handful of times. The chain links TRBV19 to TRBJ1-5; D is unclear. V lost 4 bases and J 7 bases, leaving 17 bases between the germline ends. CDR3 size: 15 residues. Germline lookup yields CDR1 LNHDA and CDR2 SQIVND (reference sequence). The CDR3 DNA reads TGTGCCAGTAGTAATGAGGCAGATCGCACCCAGCCCCAGCATTTT. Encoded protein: CASSNEADRTQPQHF.

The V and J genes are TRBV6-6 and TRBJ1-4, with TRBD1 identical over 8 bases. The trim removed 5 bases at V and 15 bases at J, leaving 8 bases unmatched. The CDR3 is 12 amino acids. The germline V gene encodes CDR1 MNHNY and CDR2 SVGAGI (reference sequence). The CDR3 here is CASSAQDRVVFF. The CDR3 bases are TGTGCCAGCAGTGCGCAGGACAGGGTTGTGTTTTTT.